Below, one TCR beta chain is given with its context. Sequenced by immunoSEQ multiplex PCR; TCRdb stores in-frame clones only, minus some. The table lists about 110,000 clones, about 89% of them singletons. The V gene's germline CDR1 is SNHLY and CDR2 FYNNEI. The trim removed 3 bases at V and 7 bases at J, leaving 1 base unmatched. The CDR3 has 13 amino acids. This specimen belongs to a study of T cell changes during pregnancy in multiple sclerosis. This clonotype originated in a female donor with multiple sclerosis, enrolled in a pregnancy study. This chain uses TRBV2 with TRBJ2-4, with TRBD1 matching over 9 bases. Sequenced material: peripheral blood, taken before pregnancy. The CDR3: CASSEGQGNIQYF. As DNA, the CDR3 is TGTGCCAGCAGTGAGGGACAGGGTAACATTCAGTACTTC.